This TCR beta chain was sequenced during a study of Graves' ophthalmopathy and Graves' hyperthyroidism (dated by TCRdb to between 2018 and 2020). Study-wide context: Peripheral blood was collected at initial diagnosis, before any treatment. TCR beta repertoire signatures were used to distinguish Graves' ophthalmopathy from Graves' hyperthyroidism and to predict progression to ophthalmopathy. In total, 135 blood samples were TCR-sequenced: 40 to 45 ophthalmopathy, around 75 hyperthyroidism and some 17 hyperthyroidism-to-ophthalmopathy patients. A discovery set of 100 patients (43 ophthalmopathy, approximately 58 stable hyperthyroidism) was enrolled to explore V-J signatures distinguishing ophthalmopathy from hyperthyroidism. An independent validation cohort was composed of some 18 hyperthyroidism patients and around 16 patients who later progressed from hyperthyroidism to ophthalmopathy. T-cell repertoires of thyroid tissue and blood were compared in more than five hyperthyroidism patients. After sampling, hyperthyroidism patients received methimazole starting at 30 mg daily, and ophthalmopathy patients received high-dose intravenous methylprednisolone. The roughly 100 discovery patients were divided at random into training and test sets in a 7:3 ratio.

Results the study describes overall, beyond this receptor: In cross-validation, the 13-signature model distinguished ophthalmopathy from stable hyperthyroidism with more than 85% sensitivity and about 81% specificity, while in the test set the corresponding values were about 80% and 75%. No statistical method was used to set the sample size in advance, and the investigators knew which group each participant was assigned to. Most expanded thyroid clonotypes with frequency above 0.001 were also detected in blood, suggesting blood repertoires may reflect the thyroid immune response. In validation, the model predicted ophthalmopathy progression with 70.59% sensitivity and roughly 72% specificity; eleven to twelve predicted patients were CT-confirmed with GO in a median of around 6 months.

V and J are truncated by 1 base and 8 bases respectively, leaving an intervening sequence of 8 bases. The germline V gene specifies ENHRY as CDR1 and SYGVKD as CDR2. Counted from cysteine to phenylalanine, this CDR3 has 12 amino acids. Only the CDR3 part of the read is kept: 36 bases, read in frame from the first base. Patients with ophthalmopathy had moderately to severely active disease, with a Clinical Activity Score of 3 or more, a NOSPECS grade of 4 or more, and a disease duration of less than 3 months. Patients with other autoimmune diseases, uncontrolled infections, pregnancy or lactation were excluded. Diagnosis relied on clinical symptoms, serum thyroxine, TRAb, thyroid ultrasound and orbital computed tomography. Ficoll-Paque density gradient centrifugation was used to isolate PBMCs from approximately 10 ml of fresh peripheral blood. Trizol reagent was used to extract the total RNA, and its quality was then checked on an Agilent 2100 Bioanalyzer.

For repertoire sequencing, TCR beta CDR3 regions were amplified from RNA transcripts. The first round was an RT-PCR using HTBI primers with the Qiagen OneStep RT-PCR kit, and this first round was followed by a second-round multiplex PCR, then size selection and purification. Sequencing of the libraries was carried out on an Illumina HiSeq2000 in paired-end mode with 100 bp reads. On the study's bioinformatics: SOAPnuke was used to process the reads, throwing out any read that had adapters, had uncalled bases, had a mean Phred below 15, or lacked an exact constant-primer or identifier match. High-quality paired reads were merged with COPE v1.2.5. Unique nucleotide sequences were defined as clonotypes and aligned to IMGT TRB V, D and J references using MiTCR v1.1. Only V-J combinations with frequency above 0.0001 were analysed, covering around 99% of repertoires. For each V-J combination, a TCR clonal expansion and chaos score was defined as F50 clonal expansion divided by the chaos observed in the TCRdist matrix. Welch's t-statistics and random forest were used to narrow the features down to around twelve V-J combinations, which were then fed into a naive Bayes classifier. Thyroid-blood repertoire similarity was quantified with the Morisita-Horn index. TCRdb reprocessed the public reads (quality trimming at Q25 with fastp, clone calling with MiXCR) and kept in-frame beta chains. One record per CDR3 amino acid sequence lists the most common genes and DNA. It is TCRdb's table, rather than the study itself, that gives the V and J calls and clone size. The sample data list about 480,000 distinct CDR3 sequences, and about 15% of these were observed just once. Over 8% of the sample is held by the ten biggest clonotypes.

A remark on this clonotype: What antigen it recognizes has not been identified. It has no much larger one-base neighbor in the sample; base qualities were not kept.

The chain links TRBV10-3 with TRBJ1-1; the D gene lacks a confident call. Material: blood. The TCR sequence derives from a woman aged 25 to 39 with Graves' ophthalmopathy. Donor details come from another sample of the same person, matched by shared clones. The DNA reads TGTGCCATCAGTGAGTGGGGAGGCGAAGCTTTCTTT. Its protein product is CAISEWGGEAFF.